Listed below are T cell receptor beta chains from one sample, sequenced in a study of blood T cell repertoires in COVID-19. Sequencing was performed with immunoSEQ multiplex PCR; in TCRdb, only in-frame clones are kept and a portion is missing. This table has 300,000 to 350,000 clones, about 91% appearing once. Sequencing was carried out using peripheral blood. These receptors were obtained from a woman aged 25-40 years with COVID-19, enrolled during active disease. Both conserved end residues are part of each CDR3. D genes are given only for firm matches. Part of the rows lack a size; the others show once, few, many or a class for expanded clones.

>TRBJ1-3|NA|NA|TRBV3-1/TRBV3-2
TGTGCCAGCAGCCAAGATCCAGGAAACACCATATATTTT
CASSQDPGNTIYF
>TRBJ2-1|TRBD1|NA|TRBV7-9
TGTGCCAGCAGCTTAAGGGGACAGTGGCATGAGCAGTTCTTC
CASSLRGQWHEQFF
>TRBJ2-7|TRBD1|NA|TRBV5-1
TGCGCCAGCAGCGTAGGACAGGGTGGCTCCTACGAGCAGTACTTC
CASSVGQGGSYEQYF
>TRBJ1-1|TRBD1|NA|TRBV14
TGTGCCAGCAGCCAATGGACAGGGGTCACTGAAGCTTTCTTT
CASSQWTGVTEAFF
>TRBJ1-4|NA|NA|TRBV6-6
TGTGCCAGCAGTTACTCGATATCACCGGGAATTGAAAAACTGTTTTTT
CASSYSISPGIEKLFF
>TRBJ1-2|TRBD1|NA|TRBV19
TGTGCCAGTAGTGGACCCGGGACAGGGGGCTATGGCTACACCTTC
CASSGPGTGGYGYTF
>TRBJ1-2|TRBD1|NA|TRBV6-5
TGTGCCAGCAGTAGAACGGGACAGGCGGACTATGGCTACACCTTC
CASSRTGQADYGYTF
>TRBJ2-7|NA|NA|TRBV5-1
TGCGCCAGCAGCTTGGGTGGGGCGGGGTCCTACGAGCAGTACTTC
CASSLGGAGSYEQYF
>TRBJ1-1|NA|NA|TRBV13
TGTGCCAGCAGCTTAGGCCGATCCGGGTTCAACACTGAAGCTTTCTTT
CASSLGRSGFNTEAFF
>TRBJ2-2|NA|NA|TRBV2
TGTGCCACAAGAGCAGGGGCGGGCACCGGGGAGCTGTTTTTT
CATRAGAGTGELFF
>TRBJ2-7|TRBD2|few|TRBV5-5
TGTGCCAGCAGCTTAAGACTAGCGGTTTTCGAGCAGTACTTC
CASSLRLAVFEQYF
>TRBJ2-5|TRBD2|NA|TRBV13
TGTGCCAGCAGCTTCGGACTAGCGGGGGGATGGGAGACCCAGTACTTC
CASSFGLAGGWETQYF
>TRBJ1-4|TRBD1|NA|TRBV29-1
TGCAGCGTTGAAGGGACAGGTTTTGAAAAACTGTTTTTT
CSVEGTGFEKLFF
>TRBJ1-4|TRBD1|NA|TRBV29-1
TGCAGCGTTGTAGGCAGGGGGCGAGATAATGAAAAACTGTTTTTT
CSVVGRGRDNEKLFF
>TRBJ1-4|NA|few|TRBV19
TGTGCCAGCAGAAAGTTCGAAAAACTGTTTTTT
CASRKFEKLFF
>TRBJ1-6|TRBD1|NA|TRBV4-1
TGCGCCAGCAGCCCGACTACAGGGGCGTCACCCCTCCACTTT
CASSPTTGASPLHF
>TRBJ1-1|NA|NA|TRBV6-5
TGTGCCAGCAGTTACTCGAGTAACGGGAACACTGAAGCTTTCTTT
CASSYSSNGNTEAFF
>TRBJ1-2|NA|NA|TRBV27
TGTGCCAGCAGTTTATCTTCACCACTCGATGGCTACACCTTC
CASSLSSPLDGYTF
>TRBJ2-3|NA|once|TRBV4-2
TGTGCCAGCAGCCTCGGGACTGGCACAGATACGCAGTATTTT
CASSLGTGTDTQYF
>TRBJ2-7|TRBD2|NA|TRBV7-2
TGTGCCAGCAGCGCGCTAGCGGGGATCTACGAGCAGTACTTC
CASSALAGIYEQYF
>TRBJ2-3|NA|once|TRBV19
TGTGCCAGTATTGGTCCGGCGGGTCGAACAGATACGCAGTATTTT
CASIGPAGRTDTQYF
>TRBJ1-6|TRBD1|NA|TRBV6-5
TGTGCCAGCAGTTACGGTCGACAGGGGGAAAATTCACCCCTCCACTTT
CASSYGRQGENSPLHF
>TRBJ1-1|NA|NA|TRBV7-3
TGTGCCAGCAGCGCCCTCGGAGCGAACACTGAAGCTTTCTTT
CASSALGANTEAFF
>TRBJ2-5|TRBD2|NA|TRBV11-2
TGTGCCAGCAGTTCTAGCGGGGGCGGGGAGACCCAGTACTTC
CASSSSGGGETQYF
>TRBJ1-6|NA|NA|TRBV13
TGTGCCAGCAGCCCCCGGGGAGGGATCGGATCACCCCTCCACTTT
CASSPRGGIGSPLHF
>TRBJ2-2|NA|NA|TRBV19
TGTGCCAGTAGGACCTACAGGGTTACTGGCGGGGAGCTGTTTTTT
CASRTYRVTGGELFF
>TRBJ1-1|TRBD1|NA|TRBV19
TGTGCCAGCCTCGGGCAGGGGGGATACACTGAAGCTTTCTTT
CASLGQGGYTEAFF
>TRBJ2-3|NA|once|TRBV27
TGTGCCAGCAGTTTAACCGGTAACACAGATACGCAGTATTTT
CASSLTGNTDTQYF
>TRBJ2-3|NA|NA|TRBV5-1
TGCGCCAGCAGCTTGCATCAGGGGCGAGAGACAGATACGCAGTATTTT
CASSLHQGRETDTQYF
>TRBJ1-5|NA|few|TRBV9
TGTGCCAGCAGCGTAGGACCGAGCGCCAATCAGCCCCAGCATTTT
CASSVGPSANQPQHF
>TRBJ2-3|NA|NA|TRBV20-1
TGCAGTGCTAGTTTGGGGGGGGCCTTAACAGATACGCAGTATTTT
CSASLGGALTDTQYF
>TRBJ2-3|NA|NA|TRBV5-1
TGCGCCAGCAGCTTGGATGGGACTGAGGATACGCAGTATTTT
CASSLDGTEDTQYF
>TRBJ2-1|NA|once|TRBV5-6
TGTGCCAGCAGCCGAGTGGCGGGGTCAGGGAATGAGCAGTTCTTC
CASSRVAGSGNEQFF
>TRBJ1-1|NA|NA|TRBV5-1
TGCGCCAGCAGCTACGACCCACAGGGTCGCGCTGAAGCTTTCTTT
CASSYDPQGRAEAFF
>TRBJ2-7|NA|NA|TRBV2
TGTGCCGTAGCCGTGGTGTTGGGTTCCTACGAGCAGTACTTC
CAVAVVLGSYEQYF
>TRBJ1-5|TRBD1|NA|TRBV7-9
TGTGCCAGCAGCCGCGGGACAGCGAATCAGCCCCAGCATTTT
CASSRGTANQPQHF
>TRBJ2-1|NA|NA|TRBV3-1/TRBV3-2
TGTGCCAGCAGCCAAGATCTTGGGGACTTTAACAATGAGCAGTTCTTC
CASSQDLGDFNNEQFF
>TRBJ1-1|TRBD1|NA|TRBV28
TGTGCCAGCAGCACCCTAGTTACAGGGGGATTGAACACTGAAGCTTTCTTT
CASSTLVTGGLNTEAFF
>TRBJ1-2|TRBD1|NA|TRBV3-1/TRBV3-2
TGTGCCAGCAGCCAAAAGGACGGACAGGGGTACACCTTC
CASSQKDGQGYTF
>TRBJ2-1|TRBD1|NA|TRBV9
TGTGCCAGCAGCGCGTCTACCGGGACAGCCTACAATGAGCAGTTCTTC
CASSASTGTAYNEQFF
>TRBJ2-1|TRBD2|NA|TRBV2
TGTGCCAGCAATTTCCCGAAAAGCGGGGGCACCTACAATGAGCAGTTCTTC
CASNFPKSGGTYNEQFF